Here is one TCR beta chain with its context. These data originate in a study of shared T cell receptors in the human thymus. The repertoire was sequenced with immunoSEQ multiplex PCR; TCRdb's copy has only in-frame clones and lacks some. The sample has tens of thousands of clones, nearly 95% seen once. This CDR3 is 17 amino acids long. Germline assignment: CDR1 SGDLS and CDR2 YYNGEE. Trimming pared 2 bases from V and 3 bases from J, leaving 20 bases between. This clonotype was obtained from a human donor. V gene TRBV9 combines with J gene TRBJ2-5; D might be TRBD2 (6 bases). Material for sequencing was thymocytes. DNA of the CDR3: TGTGCCAGCAGCGTTTTCCCCCCCGGGCCGGGGGAAGAGACCCAGTACTTC. Protein sequence: CASSVFPPGPGEETQYF.